This T cell receptor beta chain stems from a study of naive and memory T cell subsets. General study findings and limits: Potentially, T cell activation and differentiation skew this RNA-based measurement.

Ligated cDNA underwent four rounds of PCR with nested alpha and beta constant region primers and SP2. Reverse transcription of blood and skin TCR RNA was primed at alpha and beta constant regions. TCRdb passed the 5' RACE reads through MiXCR, listing each CDR3 protein once. The data hold 45,000 to 55,000 distinct CDR3 sequences, with 4.7% observed a single time. TCR cDNA received a 3' ligated oligonucleotide that carried a UMI. Adult healthy volunteers gave 2.5 ml peripheral blood for whole-blood RNA. Reverse transcription used DNase-treated unsorted total RNA, aiming for about 1 to 1000 ng. Trimming pared 5 bases from V and 2 bases from J, leaving 10 bases between. Germline CDR1 and CDR2: SGHTA and FQGNSA. The CDR3 runs to 15 residues. A word on this clonotype: As yet, its antigen is unknown.

The chain employs TRBV7-2 and TRBJ2-6; a weak D match, TRBD1 (6 bases). The sequence was obtained from a female donor in good health. This chain's CDR3 is CASSLWDTGANVLTF. As DNA, the CDR3 is TGTGCCAGCAGCCTGTGGGACACTGGGGCCAACGTCCTGACTTTC.